The entry below describes one T cell receptor beta chain. Its antigen is not known. The record originates from a study of cytomegalovirus exposure and HLA in healthy donors. Findings and caveats of the study: In vitro checks showed that a few CMV-associated chains really do target CMV antigens. In a later analysis, V- and J-gene trimming of beta chains associated with a DCLRE1C missense variant, replicated independently.

In the PCR, 60 Vbeta and 13 Jbeta primers were used. Assay used: immunoSEQ multiplex PCR; TCRdb lists only in-frame clones, some missing. The sample lists 200,000 to 250,000 clones, 78% occurring once. Sequenced input: PBMCs. This receptor was taken from a male donor in good health and CMV-seronegative.

The CDR3 DNA reads as TGTGCCAGCAGCGCCCTGCCGGGACAGGGGGGTGTAGAGCAGTACTTC. Residues: CASSALPGQGGVEQYF. The rearrangement links TRBV9 to TRBJ2-7, with 11 nucleotides matching TRBD1. With 3 bases clipped from V and 7 bases from J, the junction kept 12 bases outside the gene matches. Germline V gives CDR1 SGDLS, CDR2 YYNGEE. This CDR3 has 16 amino acids.